This entry lists 5 T cell receptor beta chains sequenced from one sample in a study of cytomegalovirus exposure and HLA in healthy donors. The PCR was carried out with 60 Vbeta primers and 13 Jbeta primers. Generated by immunoSEQ multiplex PCR, the TCRdb table keeps only in-frame clones and is missing some. The sample consists of approximately 150,000 clones, around 81% of them appearing once. The sample comprised PBMCs. All receptors derive from a woman in her forties in good health and CMV-seronegative.

The chain is built from TRBV5-1 and TRBJ2-2; 7 bases agree with TRBD2. The germline V gene encodes CDR1 SGHRS and CDR2 YFSETQ. The CDR3 runs 16 residues. Unmatched junction bases numbered 7, after V lost 1 base and J lost 4 bases. In nucleotides, the CDR3 is TGCGCCAGCAGCTTGTTATCCAGGGAGGGCACCGGGGAGCTGTTTTTT. It translates to CASSLLSREGTGELFF.

V and J are TRBV7-6 and TRBJ2-2, with 10 nucleotides matching TRBD2. Germline CDR1 SGHVS, CDR2 FNYEAQ. J lost 3 bases, V lost 5 bases, and 3 bases had no gene match. The CDR3 covers 15 residues. The CDR3 bases are TGTGCCAGCAGCCAGCTAGCGGGGGACACCGGGGAGCTGTTTTTT. This sequence encodes CASSQLAGDTGELFF.

This chain uses TRBV28 with TRBJ2-7; the D gene is possibly TRBD2 (6 bases). The CDR3 is 14 residues long. The V end lost 5 bases, the J end lost 5 bases, and 16 bases lay between the germline ends. In germline, CDR1 is MDHEN, CDR2 SYDVKM. The CDR3 loop is CASSPRGRSNEQYF. DNA for the CDR3: TGTGCCAGCAGTCCTCGGGGGAGGTCCAACGAGCAGTACTTC.

The rearrangement uses TRBV27 and TRBJ2-5, with TRBD2 matching 7 bases. The CDR3 is made up of 17 amino acids. The junction had 20 bases not matched to a gene; V was cut back by 6 bases and J by 7 bases. Per the germline V gene, CDR1 is MNHEY and CDR2 is SMNVEV (reference sequence). DNA of the CDR3: TGTGCCAGCAGCCTTACTGGGGTACTAGCGAAAGGGAGGACCCAGTACTTC. Translating it yields CASSLTGVLAKGRTQYF.

This chain uses TRBV9 with TRBJ2-1; D gene uncertain. The V end lost 1 base, the J end lost 3 bases, and 14 bases lay between the germline ends. The CDR3 spans 16 residues. CDR1 SGDLS and CDR2 YYNGEE come from the germline V gene. The CDR3 DNA reads TGTGCCAGCAGCGTATCTGAGGCCGTCATCTACAATGAGCAGTTCTTC. Translating gives CASSVSEAVIYNEQFF.